The 5 T cell receptor beta chains given below trace back to one sample, sequenced in a study of cytomegalovirus exposure and HLA in healthy donors. PCR employed 60 Vbeta and 13 Jbeta primers. Repertoires were generated with immunoSEQ multiplex PCR, while TCRdb's copy carries only in-frame clones and drops some. The sample yields fewer than 250,000 clones, 74% seen once. Sequencing used PBMCs. The receptors here all came from a woman in her 30s in good health and CMV-seropositive.

The chain employs TRBV27 and TRBJ2-1; 8 bases match TRBD2. The V gene end was trimmed by 2 bases and the J gene end by 1 base; junction bases not matched to a gene: 7. Germline V gene data show CDR1 as MNHEY and CDR2 as SMNVEV (reference sequence). The CDR3 contains 17 residues. Here the CDR3 reads CASSLKASGRSYNEQFF. Written as DNA, the CDR3 is TGTGCCAGCAGTTTAAAGGCTAGCGGGCGTTCCTACAATGAGCAGTTCTTC.

CDR3 residues: CASSSPLASQQTQYF. DNA for the CDR3: TGTGCCAGCAGTTCTCCTCTAGCGTCCCAGCAGACGCAGTATTTT. The chain uses TRBV6-6 and TRBJ2-3; D is possibly TRBD2 (6 bases). The ends were cut back, 4 bases at V and 9 bases at J, with 20 bases in the middle. Per the germline V gene, CDR1 is MNHNY and CDR2 is SVGAGI (reference sequence). CDR3 length equals 15 residues.

The CDR3 protein is CASSLVGDNNSPLHF. In nucleotides, the CDR3 is TGTGCCAGCAGCTTGGTCGGGGACAATAATTCACCCCTCCACTTT. The V and J genes are TRBV5-4 and TRBJ1-6, with D possibly being TRBD1 (6 bases). The germline gives CDR1 SGHNT, CDR2 YYREEE (reference sequence). The CDR3 totals 15 residues. V was shortened by 0 bases and J by 5 bases, with 9 bases between the two germline ends.

This clone was seen only a few times. At one end, the junction sequence differs from germline, possibly due to a read error. The V call is TRBV19, the J call TRBJ2-1, with D tentatively TRBD1 (6 bases). The CDR3 runs 11 residues. CDR1 and CDR2 from the germline V gene are LNHDA and SQIVND (reference sequence). CDR3 amino acids: CASSDWTDTVF. CDR3 nucleotides: TGTGCCAGTAGTGATTGGACAGATACGGTCTTC.

The V gene is TRBV19, the J gene TRBJ2-3, with a tentative D call TRBD2 (6 bases). Trimming removed 6 bases at V and 0 bases at J, with 10 bases between. This CDR3 spans 14 amino acids. Germline V lookup: CDR1 LNHDA, CDR2 SQIVND (reference sequence). The CDR3 DNA follows: TGTGCCAGTAGGGCAAGCGGGAGCACAGATACGCAGTATTTT. Translated: CASRASGSTDTQYF. Full variable domain (remainder filled in from reference TRBV19 and TRBJ2-3): DGGITQSPKYLFRKEGQNVTLSCEQNLNHDAMYWYRQDPGQGLRLIYYSQIVNDFQKGDIAEGYSVSREKKESFPLTVTSAQKNPTAFYLCASRASGSTDTQYFGPGTRLTVL.